The 15 T cell receptor beta chains below all came from one sample that was sequenced in a study of response to subunit inactivated influenza vaccine. TCRdb analysed the RT-PCR reads with MiXCR anew, one entry per CDR3 protein. The sample includes 500,000 to 600,000 distinct CDR3 sequences, more than 15% of them seen just once. Material: CD4+ T cells sorted from PBMCs, obtained less than 30 months after vaccination. These receptors all come from a man aged 45 to 75 who received an inactivated influenza vaccine.

This clonotype has more than one count but fewer than ten. This rearrangement joins TRBV2 to TRBJ1-5; D unclear. Germline CDR1 is SNHLY and CDR2 is FYNNEI. There are 11 residues in the CDR3. V was shortened by 7 bases and J by 9 bases, with 10 bases between the two germline ends. CDR3 nucleotide sequence: TGTGCCAGCACCACGAGCGGGCCCCAGCATTTT. Translating it yields CASTTSGPQHF. The full variable domain, with the rest looked up from reference TRBV2 and TRBJ1-5, is EPEVTQTPSHQVTQMGQEVILRCVPISNHLYFYWYRQILGQKVEFLVSFYNNEISEKSEIFDDQFSVERPDGSNFTLKIRSTKLEDSAMYFCASTTSGPQHFGDGTRLSIL.

The V and J genes are TRBV5-1 and TRBJ2-7; 11 nucleotides match TRBD2. V shed 4 bases and J 7 bases; nucleotides not matched to a gene: 10. The CDR3 is made up of 15 amino acids. The V gene's germline CDR1 is SGHRS and CDR2 YFSETQ. Here the CDR3 reads CASSNVAGGPGEQYF. CDR3 coding DNA: TGCGCCAGCAGCAACGTAGCGGGGGGGCCTGGGGAGCAGTACTTC.

This clonotype showed up just a few times. V gene TRBV29-1 combines with J gene TRBJ1-5, with no clear D. The CDR3 loop spans 13 amino acids. With 5 bases removed from V and 0 bases from J, the gap between germline ends came to 8 bases. The germline V gene encodes CDR1 SQVTM and CDR2 ANQGSEA. The CDR3 is CSVIAASNQPQHF. The CDR3 DNA follows: TGCAGCGTTATTGCAGCTAGCAATCAGCCCCAGCATTTT.

This clonotype came up a few times. DNA of the CDR3: TGCAGCGTGGGTATTTCGTTCCTGGGAGAGACCCAGTACTTC. Amino acids: CSVGISFLGETQYF. This chain links TRBV29-1 with TRBJ2-5; D is undetermined. In germline, CDR1 is SQVTM, CDR2 ANQGSEA. V gave up 6 bases and J gave up 4 bases, with 18 bases separating them. The CDR3 sequence is 14 residues long.

This clonotype has just a few counts. The chain links TRBV12-3 or TRBV12-4 to TRBJ2-7; D perhaps matches TRBD2 (7 bases). V was cut by 3 bases and J by 0 bases, with 24 bases left in between. CDR3 length: 19 residues. In DNA form, the CDR3 reads TGTGCCAGCAGTTTTGGCGGGAGTTCCTTCGGGGGCAGCTCCTACGAGCAGTACTTC. Translating it yields CASSFGGSSFGGSSYEQYF.

The CDR3 DNA is TGTGCCAGCAGTTTATGGGCCGAGGACACTGAAGCTTTCTTT. It translates to CASSLWAEDTEAFF. J is TRBJ1-1 and V is TRBV28; D is unclear. Germline CDR1 reads MDHEN; CDR2 reads SYDVKM. V was pared by 0 bases and J by 3 bases, with 8 bases between. The CDR3 runs to 14 residues.

The chain recombines TRBV4-3 with TRBJ2-2; 9 nucleotides line up with TRBD1. The ends lost 0 bases at V and 8 bases at J; junction bases unmatched: 1. Looked up from germline, CDR1 is LGHNA and CDR2 is YSLEER. The CDR3 is made up of 14 amino acids. The CDR3 region is CASSQEQGAGELFF. The CDR3 nucleotides read TGCGCCAGCAGCCAAGAACAGGGGGCGGGGGAGCTGTTTTTT.

This clonotype was observed a handful of times. The chain employs TRBV7-2 and TRBJ2-7, with D possibly called TRBD1 or TRBD2 (5 bases each). The germline V gene has CDR1 SGHTA and CDR2 FQGNSA. The CDR3 has 15 residues. Between the trimmed V and J ends, which lost 5 bases and 2 bases, there was a span of 16 bases. The CDR3 bases are TGTGCCAGCAGCCCCTCGGGGCCTAGAACCTACGAGCAGTACTTC. As protein: CASSPSGPRTYEQYF. Full variable domain (outside the CDR3, taken from reference TRBV7-2 and TRBJ2-7): GAGVSQSPSNKVTEKGKDVELRCDPISGHTALYWYRQSLGQGLEFLIYFQGNSAPDKSGLPSDRFSAERTGGSVSTLTIQRTQQEDSAVYLCASSPSGPRTYEQYFGPGTRLTVT.

The rearrangement joins TRBV5-4 to TRBJ2-7, with D possibly TRBD1 on 5 matching bases. The germline V and J ends were trimmed by 5 bases and 3 bases, with 12 bases remaining between them. The CDR3 runs 13 residues. The germline gives CDR1 SGHNT, CDR2 YYREEE (reference sequence). As DNA, the CDR3 is TGTGCCAGCAGTTTCATTGACAGCTACGAGCAGTACTTC. This translates into CASSFIDSYEQYF.

This clonotype was counted between two and nine times. The rearrangement joins TRBV29-1 to TRBJ2-7, with 9 bases matching TRBD2. Unmatched junction bases numbered 3, after V lost 5 bases and J lost 4 bases. In germline, CDR1 is SQVTM, CDR2 ANQGSEA. The CDR3 runs 12 residues. The CDR3, as DNA: TGCAGCGTTTCTCTAGCGGGATACGAGCAGTACTTC. Translation gives CSVSLAGYEQYF.

This clonotype was counted a few times. The chain carries TRBV20-1 and TRBJ2-6, with 11 bases fitting TRBD1. Losses at the gene ends were 5 bases for V and 0 bases for J; bases not matched to a gene: 9. CDR3 length: 18 amino acids. The germline gives CDR1 DFQATT, CDR2 SNEGSKA (reference sequence). CDR3 coding DNA: TGCAGTGCTGCTGGGTTCGGGACAGGGGGCTCTGGGGCCAACGTCCTGACTTTC. It specifies CSAAGFGTGGSGANVLTF.

This clonotype was counted many times. This chain joins TRBV29-1 and TRBJ2-3; no reliable D call. Looked up from germline, CDR1 is SQVTM and CDR2 is ANQGSEA. Trimming shortened V by 3 bases and J by 8 bases, and 15 bases separated the two germline ends. The CDR3 totals 13 residues. CDR3 coding DNA: TGCAGCGTTGAGTGGGCAGGCGCGGCTACGCAGTATTTT. The encoded protein is CSVEWAGAATQYF.

The J gene is TRBJ2-1, the V gene TRBV5-1; possible D gene TRBD2, 5 bases. CDR3 length equals 15 residues. V was clipped by 0 bases and J by 8 bases, with 15 bases between them. Per germline, CDR1 SGHRS and CDR2 YFSETQ. CDR3 sequence reads: CASSLALGPQDEQFF. The CDR3 DNA reads TGCGCCAGCAGCTTGGCACTAGGGCCCCAGGATGAGCAGTTCTTC.

This chain links TRBV10-3 with TRBJ2-6; the D gene is possibly TRBD1 (6 bases). V lost 4 bases, J lost 0 bases, and 13 bases lay in between. This CDR3 is built from 17 residues. Germline V gives CDR1 ENHRY, CDR2 SYGVKD. This CDR3 reads CAISAGVLLSGANVLTF. In DNA, the CDR3 is TGTGCCATCAGTGCAGGGGTCCTACTCTCTGGGGCCAACGTCCTGACTTTC.

V usage is TRBV3-1 and J usage is TRBJ1-1, with 8 bases aligning to TRBD1. The germline CDR1 and CDR2 sequences are LGHDT and YNNKEL (reference sequence). This CDR3 is 16 amino acids long. V was pared by 4 bases and J by 1 base, with 8 bases of the junction left unmatched. The CDR3 loop reads CASSPGTGRGNTEAFF. The CDR3 nucleotides are TGTGCCAGCAGCCCTGGGACAGGAAGAGGGAACACTGAAGCTTTCTTT. The full variable domain, with the rest looked up from reference TRBV3-1 and TRBJ1-1, is DTAVSQTPKYLVTQMGNDKSIKCEQNLGHDTMYWYKQDSKKFLKIMFSYNNKELIINETVPNRFSPKSPDKAHLNLHINSLELGDSAVYFCASSPGTGRGNTEAFFGQGTRLTVV.